A single sample gave rise to the 14 T cell receptor beta chains below, sequenced in a study of blood T cell repertoires in COVID-19. The repertoire was sequenced with immunoSEQ multiplex PCR; TCRdb's copy has only in-frame clones and lacks some. The sample includes 120,000 to 150,000 clones, 85% to 90% of them seen just once. The sequenced material came from peripheral blood. The receptors shown here come from a man aged 45-60 years who had recovered from COVID-19.

The V gene is TRBV5-1, the J gene TRBJ1-2; TRBD1 is a possible D gene (5 bases). Trimming removed 7 bases from V and 4 bases from J, with 14 bases in between. This CDR3 comprises 13 residues. CDR1 SGHRS and CDR2 YFSETQ come from the germline V gene. The DNA for the CDR3 is TGCGCCAGCGGCATGGGGCAGTTCTATGGCTACACCTTC. Translating gives CASGMGQFYGYTF.

The chain couples TRBV5-8 to TRBJ1-5; the match to TRBD1 covers 10 bases. This CDR3 comprises 15 residues. The V gene end was trimmed by 4 bases and the J gene end by 4 bases; junction bases not matched to a gene: 5. Per the germline V gene, CDR1 is SGHTS and CDR2 is YDEGEE. The CDR3 DNA sequence: TGTGCCAGCAGCGGTGGACAGGGGGGAAATCAGCCCCAGCATTTT. Translating it yields CASSGGQGGNQPQHF.

The chain is built from TRBV7-9 and TRBJ1-4; 11 bases align to TRBD1. The CDR3 is 17 residues long. Losses at the gene ends were 5 bases for V and 2 bases for J; bases not matched to a gene: 7. Germline CDR1 is SEHNR and CDR2 is FQNEAQ (reference sequence). The CDR3 region has the DNA TGTGCCAGCAGCCTCGGACAGGGGGCGCGGACTAATGAAAAACTGTTTTTT. It specifies CASSLGQGARTNEKLFF.

The chain combines TRBV11-2 with TRBJ1-1, with D hard to call. CDR1 and CDR2 (germline): SGHAT, FQNNGV. V was cut by 2 bases and J by 7 bases, with 14 bases left in between. The CDR3 consists of 14 residues. The CDR3 sequence is CASSLLRAPLEAFF. CDR3 DNA sequence: TGTGCCAGCAGCTTACTGAGGGCTCCACTTGAAGCTTTCTTT.

This CDR3 is CSGAGDRGYEQYF. The CDR3 DNA is TGCAGCGGTGCAGGGGACAGGGGTTACGAGCAGTACTTC. The chain recombines TRBV29-1 with TRBJ2-7, with 10 bases matching TRBD1. V shed 7 bases, J shed 4 bases, and the junction held 7 bases outside the gene matches. Germline V gene data show CDR1 as SQVTM and CDR2 as ANQGSEA. The CDR3 covers 13 residues.

This CDR3 reads CASRDRTGNTIYF. The CDR3 region has the DNA TGCGCCAGCAGAGACAGGACGGGAAACACCATATATTTT. The chain recombines TRBV5-1 with TRBJ1-3; possible D gene TRBD1, 6 bases. Trimming removed 5 bases at V and 4 bases at J, with 10 bases between. CDR1 is SGHRS, CDR2 YFSETQ, per germline. The CDR3 totals 13 residues.

The table lists this clone with a count of one. The genes are TRBV2 and TRBJ1-5; possibly TRBD1 for D (5 bases). The CDR3 contains 18 residues. Germline CDR1 reads SNHLY; CDR2 reads FYNNEI. Trimming took off 0 bases at V and 0 bases at J, with 15 bases between the two ends. CDR3 protein: CASSEAVGQVDSNQPQHF. CDR3 bases: TGTGCCAGCAGTGAAGCCGTGGGGCAGGTAGATAGCAATCAGCCCCAGCATTTT.

The chain recombines TRBV9 with TRBJ2-1, with D hard to call. Germline V gives CDR1 SGDLS, CDR2 YYNGEE. The CDR3 is 15 amino acids. The V end was cut by 0 bases, the J end by 5 bases, with 12 bases between. CDR3 loop: CASSVAPIPNNEQFF. The CDR3 coding sequence is TGTGCCAGCAGCGTAGCCCCCATTCCTAACAATGAGCAGTTCTTC.

The table lists this clone with a count of one. This chain joins TRBV11-2 and TRBJ1-1, with 11 bases identical to TRBD1. After removal of 5 bases from V and 3 bases from J, the junction contained 14 bases not matched to a gene. There are 18 residues in the CDR3. Germline CDR1 and CDR2: SGHAT and FQNNGV. The chain's CDR3 is CASSTRPDRGQDDTEAFF. The CDR3 region has the DNA TGTGCCAGCAGCACGCGGCCGGACAGGGGGCAGGATGACACTGAAGCTTTCTTT.

This rearrangement joins TRBV5-4 to TRBJ2-3; 9 bases agree with TRBD2. The germline V gene has CDR1 SGHNT and CDR2 YYREEE (reference sequence). Unmatched junction bases numbered 7, after V lost 4 bases and J lost 4 bases. The CDR3 is 15 residues long. Here the CDR3 DNA reads TGTGCCAGCAGCGGATTAGCGGGGGACCCAGATACGCAGTATTTT. Its translation is CASSGLAGDPDTQYF.

The chain combines TRBV10-2 with TRBJ2-5; D possibly corresponds to TRBD2 (6 bases). This CDR3 region has 14 residues. Germline CDR1 WSHSY, CDR2 SAAADI. V lost 4 bases and J 1 base, leaving 10 bases between the germline ends. This CDR3 is CASSVWRVQETQYF. The CDR3, as DNA: TGCGCCAGCAGTGTATGGAGGGTCCAAGAGACCCAGTACTTC.

This clone appeared a single time. The chain couples TRBV25-1 to TRBJ2-1; 9 bases align to TRBD1. The length of the CDR3 is 14 residues. Germline-derived CDR1 and CDR2 are MGHDK and SYGVNS. The CDR3, as DNA: TGTGCTTCCAGGGGGACAGGGCGATACAATGAGCAGTTCTTC. This codes for CASRGTGRYNEQFF.

The chain recombines TRBV6-1 with TRBJ2-7, with no clear D. V was trimmed by 3 bases and J by 4 bases, leaving 7 bases between them. This CDR3 contains 12 residues. The V gene's germline CDR1 is MNHNS and CDR2 SASEGT. The CDR3 loop is CASSESGYEQYF. The DNA of the CDR3 is TGTGCCAGCAGTGAGTCAGGATACGAGCAGTACTTC.

The chain uses TRBV18 and TRBJ1-2; D not certain. The germline CDR1 and CDR2 sequences are KGHSH and LQKENI. V was trimmed by 1 base and J by 0 bases, leaving 12 bases between them. This CDR3 has 16 residues. CDR3 residues: CASSPLKTATNYGYTF. The CDR3 DNA reads as TGTGCCAGCTCACCACTGAAAACAGCTACTAACTATGGCTACACCTTC.